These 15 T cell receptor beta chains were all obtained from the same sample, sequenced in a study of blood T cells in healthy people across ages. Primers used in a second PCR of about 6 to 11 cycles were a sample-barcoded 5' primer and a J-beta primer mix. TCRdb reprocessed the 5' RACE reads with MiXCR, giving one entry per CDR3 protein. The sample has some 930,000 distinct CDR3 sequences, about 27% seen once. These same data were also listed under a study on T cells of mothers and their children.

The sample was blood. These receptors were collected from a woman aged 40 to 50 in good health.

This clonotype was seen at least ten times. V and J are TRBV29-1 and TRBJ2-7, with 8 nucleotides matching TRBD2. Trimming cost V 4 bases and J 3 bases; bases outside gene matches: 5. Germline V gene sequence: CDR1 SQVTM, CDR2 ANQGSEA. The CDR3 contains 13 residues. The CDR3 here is CSVGGLVGYEQYF. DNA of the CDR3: TGCAGCGTTGGGGGACTAGTGGGCTACGAGCAGTACTTC.

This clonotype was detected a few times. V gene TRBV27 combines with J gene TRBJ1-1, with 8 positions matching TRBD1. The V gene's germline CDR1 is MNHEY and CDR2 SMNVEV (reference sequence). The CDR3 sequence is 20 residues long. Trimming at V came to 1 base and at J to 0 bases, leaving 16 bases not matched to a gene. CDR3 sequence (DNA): TGTGCCAGCAGTTTATTTGGGACAGGTCCGACTGATTCGCTGAACACTGAAGCTTTCTTT. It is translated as CASSLFGTGPTDSLNTEAFF.

CDR3 residues: CASSQGRAAVGETQYF. The CDR3, as DNA: TGTGCCAGCAGCCAAGGGAGGGCGGCAGTCGGAGAGACCCAGTACTTC. V gene TRBV3-1 combines with J gene TRBJ2-5, with a possible D match to TRBD2 (6 bases). The germline CDR1 and CDR2 sequences are LGHDT and YNNKEL (reference sequence). V was pared by 1 base and J by 4 bases, with 16 bases between. The CDR3 loop spans 16 amino acids.

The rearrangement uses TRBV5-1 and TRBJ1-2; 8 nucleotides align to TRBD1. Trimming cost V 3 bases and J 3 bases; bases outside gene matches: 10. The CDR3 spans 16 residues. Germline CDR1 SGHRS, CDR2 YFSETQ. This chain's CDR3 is CASSSRQGILDYGYTF. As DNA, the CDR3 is TGCGCCAGCAGCTCGCGACAGGGGATTCTTGACTATGGCTACACCTTC.

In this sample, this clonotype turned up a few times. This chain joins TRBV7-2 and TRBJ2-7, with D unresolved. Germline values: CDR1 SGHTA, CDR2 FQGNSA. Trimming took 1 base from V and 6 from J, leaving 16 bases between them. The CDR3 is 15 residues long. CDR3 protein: CASSLVSARYGEQYF. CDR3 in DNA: TGTGCCAGCAGCTTAGTCTCTGCCAGGTATGGCGAGCAGTACTTC.

Written as DNA, the CDR3 is TGTGCCAGCAGCTTAGTGTCGACCTCCGTCGAGCAGTACTTC. Amino acid sequence: CASSLVSTSVEQYF. V gene TRBV7-2 combines with J gene TRBJ2-4; D call uncertain. The last part of the DNA fits TRBJ2-7 better; the J call may be wrong. The CDR3 covers 14 residues. Per germline, CDR1 SGHTA and CDR2 FQGNSA.

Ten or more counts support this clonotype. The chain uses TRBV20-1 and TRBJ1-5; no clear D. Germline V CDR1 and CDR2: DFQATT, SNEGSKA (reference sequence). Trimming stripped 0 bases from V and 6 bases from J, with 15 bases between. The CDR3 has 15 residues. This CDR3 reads CSARDFQAFGQPQHF. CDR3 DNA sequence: TGCAGTGCTAGAGATTTCCAGGCCTTCGGTCAGCCCCAGCATTTT.

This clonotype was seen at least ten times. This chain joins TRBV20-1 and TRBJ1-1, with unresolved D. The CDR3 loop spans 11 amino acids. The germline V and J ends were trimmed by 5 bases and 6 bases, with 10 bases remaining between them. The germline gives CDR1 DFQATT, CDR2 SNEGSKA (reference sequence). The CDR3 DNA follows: TGCAGTGCTGCTCCGGTCGCTGAAGCTTTCTTT. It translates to CSAAPVAEAFF.

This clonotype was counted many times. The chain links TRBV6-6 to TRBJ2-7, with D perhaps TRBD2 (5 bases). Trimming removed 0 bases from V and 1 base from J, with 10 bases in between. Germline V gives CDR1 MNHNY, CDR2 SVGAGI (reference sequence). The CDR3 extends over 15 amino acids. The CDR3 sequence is CASSYSERASYEQYF. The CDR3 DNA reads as TGTGCCAGCAGTTACTCGGAGAGGGCTTCCTACGAGCAGTACTTC.

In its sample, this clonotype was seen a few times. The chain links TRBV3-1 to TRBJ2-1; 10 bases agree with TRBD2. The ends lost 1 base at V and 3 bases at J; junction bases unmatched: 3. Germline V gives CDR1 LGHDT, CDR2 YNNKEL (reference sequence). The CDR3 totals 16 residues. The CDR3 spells CASSQAGTSVYNEQFF. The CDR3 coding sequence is TGTGCCAGCAGCCAAGCCGGGACTAGCGTCTACAATGAGCAGTTCTTC.

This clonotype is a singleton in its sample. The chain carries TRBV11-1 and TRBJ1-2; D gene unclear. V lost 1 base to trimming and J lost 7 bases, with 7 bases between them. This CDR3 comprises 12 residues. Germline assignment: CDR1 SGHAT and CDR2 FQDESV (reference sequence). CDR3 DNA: TGTGCCAGCAGCTTAGACAGTTCTGGCTACACCTTC. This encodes CASSLDSSGYTF.

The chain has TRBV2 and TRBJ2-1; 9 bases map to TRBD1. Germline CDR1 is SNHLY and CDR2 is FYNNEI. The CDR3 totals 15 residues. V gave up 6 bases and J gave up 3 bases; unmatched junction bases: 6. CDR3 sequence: CASRPGQGVYNEQFF. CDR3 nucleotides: TGTGCCAGCAGGCCGGGACAGGGCGTCTACAATGAGCAGTTCTTC. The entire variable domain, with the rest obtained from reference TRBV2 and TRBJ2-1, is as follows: EPEVTQTPSHQVTQMGQEVILRCVPISNHLYFYWYRQILGQKVEFLVSFYNNEISEKSEIFDDQFSVERPDGSNFTLKIRSTKLEDSAMYFCASRPGQGVYNEQFFGPGTRLTVL.

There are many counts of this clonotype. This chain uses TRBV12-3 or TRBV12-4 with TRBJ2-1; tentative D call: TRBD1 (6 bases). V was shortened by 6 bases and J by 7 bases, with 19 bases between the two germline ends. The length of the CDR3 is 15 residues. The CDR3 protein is CASREGGWSGNEQFF. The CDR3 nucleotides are TGTGCCAGCAGGGAAGGGGGTTGGTCAGGGAATGAGCAGTTCTTC.

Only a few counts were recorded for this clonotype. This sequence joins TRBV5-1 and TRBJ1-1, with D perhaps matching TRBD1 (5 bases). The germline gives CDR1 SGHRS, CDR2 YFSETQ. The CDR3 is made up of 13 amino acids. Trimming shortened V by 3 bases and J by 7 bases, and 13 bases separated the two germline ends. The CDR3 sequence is CASSSRDVIEAFF. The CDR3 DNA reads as TGCGCCAGCAGCTCCCGGGACGTAATTGAAGCTTTCTTT.

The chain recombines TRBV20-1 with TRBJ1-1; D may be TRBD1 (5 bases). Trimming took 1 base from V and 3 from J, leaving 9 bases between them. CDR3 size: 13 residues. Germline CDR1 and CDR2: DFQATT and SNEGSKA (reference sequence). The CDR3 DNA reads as TGCAGTGCTAGAGTGGACAAGGACACTGAAGCTTTCTTT. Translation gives CSARVDKDTEAFF.